This entry features one T cell receptor (beta chain) sequence. These data originate in a study of blood T cell repertoires in COVID-19. About the research overall: The samples span acute and convalescent COVID-19 from the United States, Italy and Spain.

The CDR3 runs 17 residues. With V trimmed by 4 bases and J by 7 bases, 13 bases remained unmatched. CDR1 is SGHRS, CDR2 YFSETQ, per germline. Original data processing: From reference gene primer amplification, estimates of nucleated cell counts were derived. TCRdb's table, derived via immunoSEQ multiplex PCR, lists solely in-frame clones and lacks some. D and trimming come from the DNA, and the V and J calls and clone size come from that table. The sample lists approximately 500,000 clones; approximately 85% were seen once. The clonotype originates from a human donor in a cohort sampled during active COVID-19. The chain uses TRBV5-1 and TRBJ1-6; the match to TRBD1 covers 8 bases. The sample comprised peripheral blood. The CDR3 loop is CASSPGLWTGLNSPLHF. CDR3 DNA sequence: TGCGCCAGCAGCCCCGGACTTTGGACAGGGTTAAATTCACCCCTCCACTTT.